The 22 T cell receptor beta chains below come from one sample, sequenced in a study of shared clonotypes between healthy human individuals. Method: immunoSEQ multiplex PCR; TCRdb's copy keeps in-frame clones and lacks some. The repertoire consists of around 370,000 clones, with about 96% occurring once and the leading ten covering around 0.32%. Input material: memory CD8+ T cells sorted from blood. As to subset: CD45RO+ cells pooled with CCR7-negative TemRA cells. These receptors were collected from a man aged 25 to 40 in good health.

The chain couples TRBV14 to TRBJ2-1; TRBD2 is a possible D gene (5 bases). There are 17 residues in the CDR3. The V end was cut by 0 bases, the J end by 7 bases, with 19 bases between. The V gene's germline CDR1 is SGHDN and CDR2 FVKESK. The CDR3 DNA reads TGTGCCAGCAGCCAAGAAAGGGATCTTAGGAGGTCGAATGAGCAGTTCTTC. Translating it yields CASSQERDLRRSNEQFF.

The gene calls are TRBV7-2 and TRBJ2-3; a possible D gene is TRBD2 (6 bases). Germline-derived CDR1 and CDR2 are SGHTA and FQGNSA. The V and J ends lost 1 base and 2 bases respectively, with 16 bases between them. This CDR3 has 17 residues. CDR3 sequence reads: CASSLERREWVTDTQYF. CDR3 DNA sequence: TGTGCCAGCAGCTTAGAGAGGAGGGAGTGGGTCACAGATACGCAGTATTTT. Drawing the rest from reference TRBV7-2 and TRBJ2-3, the complete variable domain is GAGVSQSPSNKVTEKGKDVELRCDPISGHTALYWYRQSLGQGLEFLIYFQGNSAPDKSGLPSDRFSAERTGGSVSTLTIQRTQQEDSAVYLCASSLERREWVTDTQYFGPGTRLTVL.

The chain joins TRBV2 to TRBJ1-5, with D unclear. This CDR3 has 13 amino acids. The germline V gene has CDR1 SNHLY and CDR2 FYNNEI. Trimming removed 6 bases at V and 4 bases at J, with 10 bases between. The CDR3 protein is CASRVEVNQPQHF. In DNA form, the CDR3 reads TGTGCCAGCAGAGTAGAGGTAAATCAGCCCCAGCATTTT. Drawing the rest from reference TRBV2 and TRBJ1-5, the complete variable domain is EPEVTQTPSHQVTQMGQEVILRCVPISNHLYFYWYRQILGQKVEFLVSFYNNEISEKSEIFDDQFSVERPDGSNFTLKIRSTKLEDSAMYFCASRVEVNQPQHFGDGTRLSIL.

V is TRBV4-2 and J is TRBJ2-7; no firm D call. The CDR3 has 14 residues. Germline CDR1 is LGHNA and CDR2 is YNFKEQ. Between the trimmed V and J ends, which lost 1 base and 0 bases, there was a span of 7 bases. The CDR3 DNA follows: TGTGCCAGCAGCCAAGTTTTTAGCTCCTACGAGCAGTACTTC. Its translation is CASSQVFSSYEQYF.

The CDR3 loop reads CASSFFLDRGVEEETQYF. CDR3 DNA: TGTGCCAGCAGTTTCTTTTTGGACAGGGGGGTCGAAGAGGAGACCCAGTACTTC. This chain links TRBV28 with TRBJ2-5; 10 bases agree with TRBD1. V trimming: 3 bases; J trimming: 5 bases; junction bases outside the gene matches: 15. This CDR3 contains 18 residues. The V gene's germline CDR1 is MDHEN and CDR2 SYDVKM. Full variable domain (remainder filled in from reference TRBV28 and TRBJ2-5): DVKVTQSSRYLVKRTGEKVFLECVQDMDHENMFWYRQDPGLGLRLIYFSYDVKMKEKGDIPEGYSVSREKKERFSLILESASTNQTSMYLCASSFFLDRGVEEETQYFGPGTRLLVL.

This clone is a singleton in its sample. V gene TRBV28 combines with J gene TRBJ2-1; 11 bases agree with TRBD2. The CDR3 is 15 residues long. Germline V CDR1 and CDR2: MDHEN, SYDVKM. V was pared by 6 bases and J by 1 base, with 2 bases of the junction left unmatched. The CDR3 DNA reads as TGTGCCAGCAGGCTAGCGGGAGGTTCCTACAATGAGCAGTTCTTC. Protein product: CASRLAGGSYNEQFF.

The genes are TRBV9 and TRBJ2-1; 14 nucleotides match TRBD2. CDR3 length: 19 residues. Per germline, CDR1 SGDLS and CDR2 YYNGEE. Trimming cost V 0 bases and J 3 bases; bases outside gene matches: 8. CDR3 residues: CASSVVPRGTSGSYNEQFF. DNA for the CDR3: TGTGCCAGCAGCGTAGTCCCCCGTGGGACTAGCGGGAGCTACAATGAGCAGTTCTTC.

This chain joins TRBV5-1 and TRBJ1-2; 8 positions agree with TRBD1. The CDR3 contains 15 residues. Germline values: CDR1 SGHRS, CDR2 YFSETQ. After removal of 3 bases from V and 1 base from J, the junction contained 5 bases not matched to a gene. The CDR3 nucleotides read TGCGCCAGCAGCTGGGGACAGGTGCTTAACTATGGCTACACCTTC. Encoded protein: CASSWGQVLNYGYTF.

This chain links TRBV7-9 with TRBJ2-1, with 11 nucleotides matching TRBD1. CDR1 is SEHNR, CDR2 FQNEAQ, per germline (reference sequence). The CDR3 totals 15 residues. With 5 bases clipped from V and 4 bases from J, the junction kept 4 bases outside the gene matches. DNA of the CDR3: TGTGCCAGCAGCGGACAGGGGGCAATTTACAATGAGCAGTTCTTC. As protein: CASSGQGAIYNEQFF.

This clone was recorded only once. The rearrangement links TRBV28 to TRBJ2-1; no reliable D call. Germline-derived CDR1 and CDR2 are MDHEN and SYDVKM. CDR3 length: 13 residues. The germline V and J ends were trimmed by 1 base and 3 bases, with 4 bases remaining between them. The CDR3 DNA reads TGTGCCAGCAGTTTATCACACTACAATGAGCAGTTCTTC. Encoded protein: CASSLSHYNEQFF.

The V gene is TRBV25-1, the J gene TRBJ2-3; D uncertain. The ends were cut back, 3 bases at V and 1 base at J, with 11 bases in the middle. Germline lookup yields CDR1 MGHDK and CDR2 SYGVNS. The CDR3 has 15 residues. CDR3 DNA: TGTGCCAGCAGTGACGACACGTCGGGCACAGATACGCAGTATTTT. Translated, it gives CASSDDTSGTDTQYF.

The chain links TRBV6-5 to TRBJ2-1; the match to TRBD2 covers 11 bases. J gave up 6 bases and V 2 bases, and 6 bases lay outside the gene matches. From germline, CDR1 is MNHEY and CDR2 SVGAGI. CDR3 length: 16 amino acids. The CDR3 here is CASSYHRLAGSNEQFF. As DNA, the CDR3 is TGTGCCAGCAGTTACCACAGACTAGCGGGAAGCAATGAGCAGTTCTTC.

The chain recombines TRBV7-6 with TRBJ2-1; maybe TRBD2 (6 bases). The CDR3 has 14 residues. Trimming left V 4 bases short and J 8 bases short, with 15 bases between. CDR1 SGHVS and CDR2 FNYEAQ come from the germline V gene. DNA of the CDR3: TGTGCCAGCAGCTACGGCCCGGGCGGGGATGAGCAGTTCTTC. It translates to CASSYGPGGDEQFF.

This chain uses TRBV27 with TRBJ1-1; D remains unclear. V was shortened by 6 bases and J by 3 bases, with 11 bases between the two germline ends. The germline V gene has CDR1 MNHEY and CDR2 SMNVEV (reference sequence). This CDR3 is built from 13 residues. The CDR3 sequence: CASRREHYTEAFF. CDR3 nucleotide sequence: TGTGCCAGCAGGAGGGAGCATTACACTGAAGCTTTCTTT.

CDR3 nucleotide sequence: TGTGCCAGCAGTTTTTGGCTAGCGGGAGTTGGGAGCACAGATACGCAGTATTTT. This gives the protein CASSFWLAGVGSTDTQYF. This chain links TRBV27 with TRBJ2-3; 10 nucleotides match TRBD2. Looked up from germline, CDR1 is MNHEY and CDR2 is SMNVEV (reference sequence). The junction had 9 bases not matched to a gene; V was cut back by 3 bases and J by 0 bases. The CDR3 loop spans 18 amino acids.

This chain joins TRBV19 and TRBJ2-2; 10 positions agree with TRBD2. V gave up 3 bases and J gave up 7 bases; unmatched junction bases: 11. The CDR3 runs 17 residues. Germline-derived CDR1 and CDR2 are LNHDA and SQIVND (reference sequence). The CDR3 bases are TGTGCCAGTAGTATCGGACAGGTCCTAGCGGGAGTCGGGGAGCTGTTTTTT. Residues: CASSIGQVLAGVGELFF.

The genes are TRBV2 and TRBJ2-1; D unresolved. V lost 7 bases and J lost 0, with 10 bases in between. Germline CDR1 and CDR2: SNHLY and FYNNEI. CDR3 length equals 14 residues. In nucleotides, the CDR3 is TGTGCCAGCACTACGGCGAGCTCCTACAATGAGCAGTTCTTC. Amino acid sequence: CASTTASSYNEQFF.

The CDR3 loop reads CASRATIPGTEQFF. The CDR3 nucleotides read TGTGCCAGCAGGGCTACTATCCCCGGTACTGAGCAGTTCTTC. The chain is built from TRBV7-9 and TRBJ2-1; D unclear. Per the germline V gene, CDR1 is SEHNR and CDR2 is FQNEAQ (reference sequence). This CDR3 contains 14 residues. The germline V and J ends were trimmed by 6 bases and 9 bases, with 18 bases remaining between them.

The rearrangement joins TRBV5-1 to TRBJ2-4, with TRBD2 as a possible D gene (6 bases). CDR1 SGHRS and CDR2 YFSETQ come from the germline V gene. The CDR3 consists of 13 residues. V was clipped by 6 bases and J by 8 bases, with 15 bases between them. The CDR3 protein is CASTPEGRHIQYF. The DNA of the CDR3 is TGCGCCAGCACCCCGGAGGGAAGGCACATTCAGTACTTC.

The V call is TRBV5-3, the J call TRBJ2-7; 9 bases line up with TRBD2. TRBV5-3 is an ORF, and what it does is uncertain. This CDR3 has 15 amino acids. V shed 2 bases and J 4 bases; nucleotides not matched to a gene: 7. The CDR3 nucleotides read TGTGCCAGAAGCTTAGCGGGAGGAGCGATATACGAGCAGTACTTC. Translating it yields CARSLAGGAIYEQYF.

The chain couples TRBV19 to TRBJ1-4; D remains unclear. V lost 6 bases and J 5 bases, leaving 13 bases between the germline ends. CDR1 is LNHDA and CDR2 is SQIVND in the germline V gene (reference sequence). This CDR3 contains 14 residues. The CDR3 spells CASRRGRENEKLFF. Here the CDR3 DNA reads TGTGCCAGTAGAAGAGGCCGAGAAAATGAAAAACTGTTTTTT.

This chain connects TRBV19 to TRBJ2-3, with 7 bases matching TRBD2. J was trimmed by 5 bases and V by 3 bases; bases with no gene match: 2. The V gene's germline CDR1 is LNHDA and CDR2 SQIVND (reference sequence). This CDR3 region has 13 residues. The CDR3 region has the DNA TGTGCCAGTAGTATGGGCGGGAGAGATACGCAGTATTTT. It encodes CASSMGGRDTQYF.